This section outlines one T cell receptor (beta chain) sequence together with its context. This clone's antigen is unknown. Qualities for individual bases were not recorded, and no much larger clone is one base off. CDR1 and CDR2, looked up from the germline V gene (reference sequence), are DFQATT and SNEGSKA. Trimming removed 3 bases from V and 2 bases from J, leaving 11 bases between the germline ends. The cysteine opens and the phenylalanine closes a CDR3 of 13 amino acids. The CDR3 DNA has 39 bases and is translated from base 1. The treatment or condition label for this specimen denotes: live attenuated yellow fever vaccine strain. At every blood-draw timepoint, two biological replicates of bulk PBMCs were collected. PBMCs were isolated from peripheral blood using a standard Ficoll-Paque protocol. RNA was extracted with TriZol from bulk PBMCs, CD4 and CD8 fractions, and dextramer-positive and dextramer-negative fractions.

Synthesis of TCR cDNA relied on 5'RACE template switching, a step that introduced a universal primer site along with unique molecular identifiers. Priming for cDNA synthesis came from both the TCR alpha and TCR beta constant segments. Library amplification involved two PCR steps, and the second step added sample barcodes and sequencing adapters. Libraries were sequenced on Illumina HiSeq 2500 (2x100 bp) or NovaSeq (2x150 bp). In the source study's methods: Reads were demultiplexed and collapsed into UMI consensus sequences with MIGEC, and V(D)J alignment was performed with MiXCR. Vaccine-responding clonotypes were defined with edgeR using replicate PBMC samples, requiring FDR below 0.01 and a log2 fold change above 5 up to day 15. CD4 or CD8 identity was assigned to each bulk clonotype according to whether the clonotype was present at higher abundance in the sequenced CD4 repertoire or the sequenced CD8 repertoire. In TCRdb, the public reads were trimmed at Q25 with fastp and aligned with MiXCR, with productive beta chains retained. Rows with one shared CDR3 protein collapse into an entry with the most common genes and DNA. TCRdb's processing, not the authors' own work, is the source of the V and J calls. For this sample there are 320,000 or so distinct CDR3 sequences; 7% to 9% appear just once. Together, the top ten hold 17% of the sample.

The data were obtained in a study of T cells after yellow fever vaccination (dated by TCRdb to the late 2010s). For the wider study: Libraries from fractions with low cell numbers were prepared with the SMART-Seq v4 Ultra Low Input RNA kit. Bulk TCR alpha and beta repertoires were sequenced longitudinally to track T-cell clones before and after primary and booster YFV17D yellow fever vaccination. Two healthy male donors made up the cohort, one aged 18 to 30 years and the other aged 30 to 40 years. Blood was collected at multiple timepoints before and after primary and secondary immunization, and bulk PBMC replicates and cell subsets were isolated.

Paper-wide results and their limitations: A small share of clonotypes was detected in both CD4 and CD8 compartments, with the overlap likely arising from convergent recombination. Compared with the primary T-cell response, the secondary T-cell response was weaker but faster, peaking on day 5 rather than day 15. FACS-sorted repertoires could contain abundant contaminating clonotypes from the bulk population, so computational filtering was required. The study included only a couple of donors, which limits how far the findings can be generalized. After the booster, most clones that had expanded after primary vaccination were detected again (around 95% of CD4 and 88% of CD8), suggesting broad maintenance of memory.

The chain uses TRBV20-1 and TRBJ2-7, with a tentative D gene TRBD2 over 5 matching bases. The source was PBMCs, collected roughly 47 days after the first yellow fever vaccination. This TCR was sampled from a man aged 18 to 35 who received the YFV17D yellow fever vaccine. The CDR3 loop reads CSASSGKAYEQYF. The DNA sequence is TGCAGTGCTAGTTCCGGGAAGGCCTACGAGCAGTACTTC.